This T cell receptor beta chain was observed in a study of T cells in Graves' hyperthyroidism and ophthalmopathy. This clonotype was counted ten times or more. As yet, its antigen is unknown. Study results and limitations: Ophthalmopathy onset followed model prediction by a median roughly 6.5 months.

Regions amplified from RNA transcripts were the TCR beta CDR3 regions. The TCR CDR3 first-round RT-PCR relied on the HTBI primer set. TCRdb processed the multiplex PCR reads anew with MiXCR; each CDR3 protein has one entry. The table shows around 610,000 distinct CDR3 sequences, with over 12% occurring only once. Germline V gene lookup returns CDR1 SQVTM and CDR2 ANQGSEA. The length of the CDR3 is 15 residues. Trimming took 6 bases from V and 6 from J; bases not matched to a gene: 8. This chain joins TRBV29-1 and TRBJ2-2; TRBD2 agrees at 12 bases. The origin of this receptor is a woman in her forties with Graves' ophthalmopathy. The specimen sequenced was blood. CDR3 coding DNA: TGCAGCGTCCAGGGTCTAGCGGGAGGGTCCGGGGAGCTGTTTTTT. Its translation: CSVQGLAGGSGELFF.